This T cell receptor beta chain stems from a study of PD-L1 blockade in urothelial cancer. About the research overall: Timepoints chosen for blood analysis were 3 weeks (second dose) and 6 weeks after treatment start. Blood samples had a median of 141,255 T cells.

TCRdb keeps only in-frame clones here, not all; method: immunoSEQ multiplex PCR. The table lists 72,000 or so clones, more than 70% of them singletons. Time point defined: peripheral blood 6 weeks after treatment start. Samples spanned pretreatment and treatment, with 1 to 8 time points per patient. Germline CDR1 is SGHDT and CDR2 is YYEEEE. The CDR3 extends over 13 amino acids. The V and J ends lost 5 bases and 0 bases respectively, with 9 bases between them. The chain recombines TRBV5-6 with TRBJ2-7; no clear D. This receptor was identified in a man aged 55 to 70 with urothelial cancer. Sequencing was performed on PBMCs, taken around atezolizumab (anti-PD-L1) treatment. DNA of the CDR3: TGTGCCAGCAGACGGGTGAGCTCCTACGAGCAGTACTTC. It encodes CASRRVSSYEQYF.